This T cell receptor (beta chain) originates from a study of blood T cell repertoires in COVID-19. Background on the study: T cells, B-cell-depleted T cells, or PBMCs provided the cDNA or gDNA that served as material.

This table comes from immunoSEQ multiplex PCR, and its TCRdb copy is limited to in-frame clones, with some not included. This table has 330,000 or so clones, more than 70% appearing once. The CDR3 has 17 amino acids. The germline V gene encodes CDR1 SGHAT and CDR2 FQNNGV. V dropped 1 base and J dropped 5; count of bases not matched to a gene: 10. Grouping used clinical history reported by participants in a survey and questionnaire. The chain couples TRBV11-2 to TRBJ2-2; 7 positions match TRBD2. The sequenced sample consisted of PBMCs or T cells enriched from blood (not recorded which). The sequence was obtained from a man aged 35 to 55 in a cohort exposed to, infected with or recovered from COVID-19 (not recorded which). The CDR3 sequence: CASSLGLLGRKTGELFF. In DNA, the CDR3 is TGTGCCAGCAGCTTAGGACTTCTCGGGAGGAAGACCGGGGAGCTGTTTTTT.